The clone carrying this T cell receptor (beta chain) was recorded a few times. These data come from a study of blood T cell repertoires in COVID-19. Study-level background: Specimens from acute and convalescent COVID-19 originated in the United States, Italy and Spain. T cells, B-cell-depleted T cells, or PBMCs supplied cDNA or gDNA.

Original processing notes: Cell counts per sample came from amplifying reference gene primers. Produced via immunoSEQ multiplex PCR; TCRdb's table is partial and in-frame only. The DNA was the basis for D and trimming; V, J and clone size are from that table. Of just over 300,000 clones in the sample, just under 90% are singletons; the top ten hold approximately 1.8%. Per the germline V gene, CDR1 is SGHAT and CDR2 is FQNNGV. Trimming stripped 5 bases from V and 2 bases from J, with 17 bases between. The CDR3 totals 16 residues. The TCR sequence derives from a woman aged 25-40 years with COVID-19, enrolled during active disease. The rearrangement uses TRBV11-2 and TRBJ2-3, with D perhaps TRBD2 (6 bases). The specimen was peripheral blood. The CDR3 is CASSPSPWGDTDTQYF. CDR3 DNA sequence: TGTGCCAGCAGCCCCAGCCCGTGGGGGGACACAGATACGCAGTATTTT. The variable domain in full, completed from reference TRBV11-2 and TRBJ2-3, reads EAGVAQSPRYKIIEKRQSVAFWCNPISGHATLYWYQQILGQGPKLLIQFQNNGVVDDSQLPKDRFSAERLKGVDSTLKIQPAKLEDSAVYLCASSPSPWGDTDTQYFGPGTRLTVL.